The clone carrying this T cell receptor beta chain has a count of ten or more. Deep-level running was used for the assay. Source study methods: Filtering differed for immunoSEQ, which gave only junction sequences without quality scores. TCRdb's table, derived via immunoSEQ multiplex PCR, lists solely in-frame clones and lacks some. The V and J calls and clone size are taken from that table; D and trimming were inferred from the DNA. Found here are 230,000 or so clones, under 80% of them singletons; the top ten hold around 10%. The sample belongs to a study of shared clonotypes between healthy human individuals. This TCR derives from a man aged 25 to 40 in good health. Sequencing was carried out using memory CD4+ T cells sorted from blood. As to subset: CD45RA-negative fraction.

The CDR3 loop reads CASSLYSGTEGEQYF. In DNA form, the CDR3 reads TGTGCCAGCAGCCTTTATTCCGGGACGGAGGGTGAGCAGTACTTC. The V and J genes are TRBV7-9 and TRBJ2-7; tentative D call: TRBD2 (6 bases). V shed 5 bases and J shed 7 bases, with 21 bases lying between them. CDR1 is SEHNR, CDR2 FQNEAQ, per germline (reference sequence). There are 15 residues in the CDR3.